One and the same sample provided the 23 T cell receptor beta chains below, sequenced in a study of blood T cell repertoires in COVID-19. Sequencing was performed with immunoSEQ multiplex PCR; in TCRdb, only in-frame clones are kept and a portion is missing. The data contain about 140,000 clones, around 90% of them seen just once; the ten biggest clones take up about 5.6%. The material sequenced was peripheral blood. The receptors derive from a human donor in a cohort sampled during active COVID-19.

This chain joins TRBV19 and TRBJ2-7; D perhaps matches TRBD1 (6 bases). Germline-derived CDR1 and CDR2 are LNHDA and SQIVND (reference sequence). With 1 base removed from V and 2 bases from J, the gap between germline ends came to 12 bases. The CDR3 sequence is 15 residues long. This CDR3 is CASSIVPTGTYEQYF. In DNA form, the CDR3 reads TGTGCCAGTAGTATAGTCCCAACAGGGACCTACGAGCAGTACTTC. Full variable domain (remainder filled in from reference TRBV19 and TRBJ2-7): DGGITQSPKYLFRKEGQNVTLSCEQNLNHDAMYWYRQDPGQGLRLIYYSQIVNDFQKGDIAEGYSVSREKKESFPLTVTSAQKNPTAFYLCASSIVPTGTYEQYFGPGTRLTVT.

The V and J genes are TRBV29-1 and TRBJ2-2, with 10 positions matching TRBD2. V trimming: 4 bases; J trimming: 9 bases; junction bases outside the gene matches: 5. The length of the CDR3 is 13 residues. Germline loops: CDR1 SQVTM, CDR2 ANQGSEA. For the CDR3, the DNA is TGCAGCGTTGCGCAGCGGGAGGGATGGGAGCTGTTTTTT. This sequence encodes CSVAQREGWELFF.

This chain links TRBV9 with TRBJ1-2; 9 bases map to TRBD1. After removal of 7 bases from V and 8 bases from J, the junction contained 9 bases not matched to a gene. The CDR3 contains 13 residues. The germline gives CDR1 SGDLS, CDR2 YYNGEE. Here the CDR3 reads CASRGTGKMGYTF. The CDR3 DNA sequence: TGTGCCAGCCGTGGGACAGGGAAGATGGGCTACACCTTC.

The rearrangement links TRBV5-4 to TRBJ2-3; perhaps TRBD2 as D (6 bases). Per germline, CDR1 SGHNT and CDR2 YYREEE (reference sequence). CDR3 length equals 15 residues. V was cut by 0 bases and J by 4 bases, with 12 bases left in between. As DNA, the CDR3 is TGTGCCAGCAGCTTGGCGGGGGTAGTATCAGATACGCAGTATTTT. This encodes CASSLAGVVSDTQYF. The full variable domain, rest sourced from reference TRBV5-4 and TRBJ2-3, is ETGVTQSPTHLIKTRGQQVTLRCSSQSGHNTVSWYQQALGQGPQFIFQYYREEENGRGNFPPRFSGLQFPNYSSELNVNALELDDSALYLCASSLAGVVSDTQYFGPGTRLTVL.

This chain links TRBV7-2 with TRBJ2-7, with D perhaps TRBD1 (5 bases). Trimming took off 5 bases at V and 1 base at J, with 15 bases between the two ends. Germline V gene lookup returns CDR1 SGHTA and CDR2 FQGNSA. The CDR3 consists of 15 residues. The CDR3 DNA is TGTGCCAGCAGCCTTCAGGGTCCCGGGTCCTACGAGCAGTACTTC. Protein product: CASSLQGPGSYEQYF.

This chain links TRBV10-3 with TRBJ1-1; a weak D match, TRBD1 (6 bases). V lost 4 bases and J 0 bases, leaving 12 bases between the germline ends. The germline CDR1 and CDR2 sequences are ENHRY and SYGVKD. This CDR3 has 15 residues. The chain's CDR3 is CAISGSGTMNTEAFF. As DNA, the CDR3 is TGTGCCATCAGTGGGTCCGGGACAATGAACACTGAAGCTTTCTTT.

V is TRBV7-2 and J is TRBJ2-1, with 10 bases identical to TRBD2. With 8 bases clipped from V and 7 bases from J, the junction kept 8 bases outside the gene matches. Germline CDR1 is SGHTA and CDR2 is FQGNSA. The CDR3 length is 14 residues. As DNA, the CDR3 is TGTGCCAGCCAACTAGCGGGATCCATGAATGAGCAGTTCTTC. It specifies CASQLAGSMNEQFF.

This clone was counted many times. The chain couples TRBV6-2 or TRBV6-3 to TRBJ2-1; tentatively, D is TRBD1 (5 bases). CDR1 MNHEY and CDR2 SVGEGT come from the germline V gene. V shed 6 bases and J shed 7 bases, with 13 bases lying between them. CDR3 size: 13 residues. The CDR3 loop reads CASSPQGQNEQFF. DNA for the CDR3: TGTGCCAGCAGCCCCCAGGGCCAGAATGAGCAGTTCTTC.

V is TRBV7-9 and J is TRBJ1-1; D not resolved. V was trimmed by 1 base and J by 8 bases, leaving 17 bases between them. The germline V gene encodes CDR1 SEHNR and CDR2 FQNEAQ (reference sequence). The CDR3 is 15 residues long. In DNA, the CDR3 is TGTGCCAGCAGCTTAGTTAATATGAGGGATCGGGAAGCTTTCTTT. This codes for CASSLVNMRDREAFF.

CDR3: CASSSLREVYEQYF. The CDR3 coding sequence is TGTGCCAGCAGTAGCCTCAGGGAAGTCTACGAGCAGTACTTC. V gene TRBV14 combines with J gene TRBJ2-7; D is possibly TRBD1 (5 bases). Germline loops: CDR1 SGHDN, CDR2 FVKESK. CDR3 length: 14 residues. V was pared by 6 bases and J by 3 bases, with 15 bases between.

V and J are TRBV5-6 and TRBJ2-4, with a possible D match to TRBD1 (5 bases). Germline V gene data show CDR1 as SGHDT and CDR2 as YYEEEE. CDR3 size: 14 residues. V was pared by 0 bases and J by 10 bases, with 14 bases between. The CDR3 DNA follows: TGTGCCAGCAGCTTGGGGTATGCCCAGGGTATTCAGTACTTC. Translation: CASSLGYAQGIQYF. The whole variable domain, filled in from reference TRBV5-6 and TRBJ2-4, reads DAGVTQSPTHLIKTRGQQVTLRCSPKSGHDTVSWYQQALGQGPQFIFQYYEEEERQRGNFPDRFSGHQFPNYSSELNVNALLLGDSALYLCASSLGYAQGIQYFGAGTRLSVL.

The rearrangement joins TRBV28 to TRBJ2-5, with 8 bases aligning to TRBD1. Germline lookup yields CDR1 MDHEN and CDR2 SYDVKM. This CDR3 comprises 16 residues. With V trimmed by 4 bases and J by 4 bases, 11 bases remained unmatched. Written as DNA, the CDR3 is TGTGCCAGCAGTTATGGGTCATATGGGACAGGAGAGACCCAGTACTTC. Protein sequence: CASSYGSYGTGETQYF.

This clone has a handful of counts. The chain carries TRBV7-3 and TRBJ2-1; 11 bases line up with TRBD2. The CDR3 is made up of 17 amino acids. Germline lookup yields CDR1 SGHTA and CDR2 FQGTGA. After removal of 4 bases from V and 0 bases from J, the junction contained 5 bases not matched to a gene. CDR3 sequence (DNA): TGTGCCAGCAGCTCCGGGACTAGCGGTAGCTCCTACAATGAGCAGTTCTTC. The encoded protein is CASSSGTSGSSYNEQFF.

This rearrangement joins TRBV11-2 to TRBJ2-7; 10 bases fit TRBD2. The J segment lost 4 bases and the V segment lost 2 bases, leaving 2 bases of the junction unmatched. There are 14 residues in the CDR3. Germline V gene lookup returns CDR1 SGHAT and CDR2 FQNNGV. This CDR3 is CASSLTAGGYEQYF. The CDR3 bases are TGTGCCAGCAGCTTAACAGCGGGAGGGTACGAGCAGTACTTC.

This clone was seen just once. The chain joins TRBV3-1 (or the pseudogene TRBV3-2) to TRBJ2-5, with a tentative D call TRBD2 (5 bases). Trimming removed 3 bases at V and 5 bases at J, with 16 bases between. Germline CDR1 and CDR2: LGHDT and YNNKEL (reference sequence). The CDR3 runs to 15 residues. CDR3 amino acids: CASSHLTRIWETQYF. The CDR3 nucleotides read TGTGCCAGCAGCCACCTTACTAGGATATGGGAGACCCAGTACTTC.

The V and J genes are TRBV11-2 and TRBJ1-4; 7 bases map to TRBD1. With 2 bases clipped from V and 2 bases from J, the junction kept 5 bases outside the gene matches. There are 16 residues in the CDR3. Germline CDR1 reads SGHAT; CDR2 reads FQNNGV. CDR3 region: CASSLRQGGTNEKLFF. CDR3 nucleotide sequence: TGTGCCAGCAGCTTAAGGCAGGGGGGCACTAATGAAAAACTGTTTTTT. Variable domain in full (rest from reference TRBV11-2 and TRBJ1-4): EAGVAQSPRYKIIEKRQSVAFWCNPISGHATLYWYQQILGQGPKLLIQFQNNGVVDDSQLPKDRFSAERLKGVDSTLKIQPAKLEDSAVYLCASSLRQGGTNEKLFFGSGTQLSVL.

The chain carries TRBV20-1 and TRBJ2-5; weak D call: TRBD2 (6 bases). V was clipped by 3 bases and J by 4 bases, with 12 bases between them. Germline values: CDR1 DFQATT, CDR2 SNEGSKA (reference sequence). This CDR3 region has 13 residues. The CDR3 sequence is CSASLREVETQYF. The CDR3 DNA reads TGCAGTGCTAGTTTAAGGGAGGTAGAGACCCAGTACTTC.

The chain joins TRBV5-1 to TRBJ1-2; 8 nucleotides align to TRBD1. The V gene end was trimmed by 4 bases and the J gene end by 8 bases; junction bases not matched to a gene: 4. CDR3 length equals 12 residues. Germline assignment: CDR1 SGHRS and CDR2 YFSETQ. The CDR3 bases are TGCGCCAGCAGCCTGACAGGGGAAGGCTACACCTTC. The encoded protein is CASSLTGEGYTF.

V and J are TRBV5-8 and TRBJ2-7; possibly TRBD2 for D (6 bases). Deletions cut 0 bases from V and 7 bases from J, with 14 bases between. The CDR3 covers 14 residues. The germline V gene has CDR1 SGHTS and CDR2 YDEGEE. CDR3 sequence (DNA): TGTGCCAGCAGCTTGGAATTGACGGGGGTTGAGCAGTACTTC. Translated, it gives CASSLELTGVEQYF.

The chain uses TRBV6-5 and TRBJ2-5; 7 bases match TRBD2. There are 14 residues in the CDR3. The germline CDR1 and CDR2 sequences are MNHEY and SVGAGI. The ends lost 2 bases at V and 5 bases at J; junction bases unmatched: 5. CDR3 bases: TGTGCCAGCAGTTACCCCCCCGGGGGGGAGACCCAGTACTTC. Translating it yields CASSYPPGGETQYF.

This sequence joins TRBV2 and TRBJ2-3; D possibly corresponds to TRBD1 (6 bases). The CDR3 loop spans 15 amino acids. Trimming took off 7 bases at V and 0 bases at J, with 14 bases between the two ends. Germline CDR1 reads SNHLY; CDR2 reads FYNNEI. The CDR3 sequence: CASTRDRSSTDTQYF. The CDR3 region has the DNA TGTGCCAGCACCAGAGACAGGTCTAGCACAGATACGCAGTATTTT. Full variable domain (outside the CDR3, taken from reference TRBV2 and TRBJ2-3): EPEVTQTPSHQVTQMGQEVILRCVPISNHLYFYWYRQILGQKVEFLVSFYNNEISEKSEIFDDQFSVERPDGSNFTLKIRSTKLEDSAMYFCASTRDRSSTDTQYFGPGTRLTVL.

This chain connects TRBV2 to TRBJ2-5; D is possibly TRBD1 (5 bases). Germline assignment: CDR1 SNHLY and CDR2 FYNNEI. The CDR3 length is 12 residues. Trimming stripped 6 bases from V and 4 bases from J, with 9 bases between. The DNA for the CDR3 is TGTGCCAGCAGACAGGATGGAGAGACCCAGTACTTC. It codes for CASRQDGETQYF. The full variable domain, in which reference TRBV2 and TRBJ2-5 provide the parts outside the CDR3, is EPEVTQTPSHQVTQMGQEVILRCVPISNHLYFYWYRQILGQKVEFLVSFYNNEISEKSEIFDDQFSVERPDGSNFTLKIRSTKLEDSAMYFCASRQDGETQYFGPGTRLLVL.

The V gene is TRBV7-9, the J gene TRBJ2-7, with D tentatively TRBD1 (6 bases). V dropped 3 bases and J dropped 6 bases, with 15 bases sitting between them. The germline CDR1 and CDR2 sequences are SEHNR and FQNEAQ (reference sequence). The CDR3 spans 14 residues. CDR3 DNA: TGTGCCAGCAGCTTCTTACGACAGGCGAGCGAGCAGTACTTC. Protein: CASSFLRQASEQYF.